Listed here are 27 T cell receptor beta chains from one sample, sequenced in a study of cytomegalovirus exposure and HLA in healthy donors. PCR employed 60 Vbeta and 13 Jbeta primers. Sequencing used immunoSEQ multiplex PCR; TCRdb keeps in-frame clones, though not all of them. The sample holds about 67,000 clones, roughly two thirds seen once. The sequencing input was PBMCs. Receptor source: a woman aged 30 to 39 in good health and CMV-seronegative.

The chain recombines TRBV7-8 with TRBJ1-1; D gene uncertain. The germline V gene has CDR1 SGHVS and CDR2 FQNEAQ. Trimming removed 7 bases at V and 4 bases at J, with 19 bases between. This CDR3 comprises 15 residues. CDR3 loop: CASTENAGVSTEAFF. For the CDR3, the DNA is TGTGCCAGCACCGAGAATGCCGGGGTAAGCACTGAAGCTTTCTTT.

This clone was detected only once. CDR3 coding DNA: TGTGCCAGCTCACCCCTCGTTAGTCGTGGGGCCAACGTCCTGACTTTC. Protein product: CASSPLVSRGANVLTF. The chain carries TRBV18 and TRBJ2-6; no firm D call. V dropped 3 bases and J dropped 3 bases, with 12 bases sitting between them. The germline gives CDR1 KGHSH, CDR2 LQKENI. CDR3 size: 16 residues.

The chain joins TRBV28 to TRBJ2-7; 8 bases agree with TRBD1. Trimming at V came to 8 bases and at J to 7 bases, leaving 7 bases not matched to a gene. The germline V gene has CDR1 MDHEN and CDR2 SYDVKM. This CDR3 has 12 amino acids. CDR3 sequence: CASHTRTGEQYF. The CDR3 bases are TGTGCCAGCCATACTAGGACAGGGGAGCAGTACTTC.

The chain employs TRBV5-1 and TRBJ2-3; maybe TRBD2 (6 bases). Germline loops: CDR1 SGHRS, CDR2 YFSETQ. This CDR3 is built from 16 residues. V was trimmed by 0 bases and J by 1 base, leaving 12 bases between them. This CDR3 reads CASSLGREMGTDTQYF. The CDR3 bases are TGCGCCAGCAGCTTGGGGAGGGAAATGGGCACAGATACGCAGTATTTT.

This clone was detected only a few times. The rearrangement joins TRBV5-4 to TRBJ2-5; 8 nucleotides agree with TRBD2. This CDR3 is 13 amino acids long. Germline CDR1 reads SGHNT; CDR2 reads YYREEE (reference sequence). After removal of 5 bases from V and 5 bases from J, the junction contained 5 bases not matched to a gene. The CDR3 loop reads CASSYSGGETQYF. CDR3 DNA: TGTGCCAGCAGTTACTCGGGAGGGGAGACCCAGTACTTC. The variable domain in full, with the rest retrieved from reference TRBV5-4 and TRBJ2-5, is ETGVTQSPTHLIKTRGQQVTLRCSSQSGHNTVSWYQQALGQGPQFIFQYYREEENGRGNFPPRFSGLQFPNYSSELNVNALELDDSALYLCASSYSGGETQYFGPGTRLLVL.

The genes are TRBV7-2 and TRBJ1-5; 8 bases fit TRBD1. The CDR3 has 13 amino acids. Looked up from germline, CDR1 is SGHTA and CDR2 is FQGNSA. V gave up 6 bases and J gave up 6 bases; unmatched junction bases: 4. CDR3 sequence: CASSPGQAQPQHF. The CDR3 DNA sequence: TGTGCCAGCAGTCCGGGACAGGCTCAGCCCCAGCATTTT.

The V gene is TRBV19, the J gene TRBJ2-1, with D tentatively TRBD1 (6 bases). The CDR3 covers 13 residues. With 4 bases removed from V and 8 bases from J, the gap between germline ends came to 12 bases. Germline V gene data show CDR1 as LNHDA and CDR2 as SQIVND (reference sequence). The CDR3 coding sequence is TGTGCCAGTAGTAAGAAACAGGGCGATGAGCAGTTCTTC. Translated, it gives CASSKKQGDEQFF.

V is TRBV5-4 and J is TRBJ2-5; D may be TRBD1 (6 bases). The J call may be mistaken, given a closer DNA end match to TRBJ2-7. This CDR3 spans 14 amino acids. CDR1 and CDR2 from the germline V gene are SGHNT and YYREEE (reference sequence). CDR3 nucleotides: TGTGCCAGCAGCTCGATAGGGGGTGGCGGCGAGCAGTACTTC. This sequence encodes CASSSIGGGGEQYF.

The J gene is TRBJ2-2, the V gene TRBV6-5; 7 bases are a match to TRBD1. The V segment lost 8 bases and the J segment 6 bases; nucleotides outside the gene matches: 12. The CDR3 totals 15 residues. CDR1 and CDR2 from the germline V gene are MNHEY and SVGAGI. CDR3 in DNA: TGTGCCAGCCACCGGCGGACAGGTTCATCCGGGGAGCTGTTTTTT. Residues: CASHRRTGSSGELFF.

This clone was seen a few times. The chain recombines TRBV7-9 with TRBJ1-2; D unresolved. Deletions cut 2 bases from V and 0 bases from J, with 7 bases between. This CDR3 has 14 amino acids. The germline V gene encodes CDR1 SEHNR and CDR2 FQNEAQ (reference sequence). This CDR3 reads CASSLLQTNYGYTF. The DNA of the CDR3 is TGTGCCAGCAGCTTATTGCAGACTAACTATGGCTACACCTTC.

The chain couples TRBV30 to TRBJ2-5, with D perhaps TRBD2 (7 bases). The DNA matches TRBJ2-7 better at its end, which makes the J call doubtful. Germline loops: CDR1 GTSNPN, CDR2 SVGIG (reference sequence). This CDR3 is built from 16 residues. This CDR3 reads CAWRTQGGGISYEQYF. The CDR3 DNA follows: TGTGCCTGGAGGACCCAAGGCGGGGGCATCTCCTACGAGCAGTACTTC.

The rearrangement joins TRBV5-1 to TRBJ2-2, with TRBD1 matching over 8 bases. Germline CDR1 is SGHRS and CDR2 is YFSETQ. The CDR3 contains 16 residues. V lost 4 bases and J lost 3; bases outside the gene matches: 8. CDR3 in amino acids: CASSPDRGRDTGELFF. The CDR3 DNA sequence: TGCGCCAGCAGCCCCGACAGGGGCCGGGACACCGGGGAGCTGTTTTTT.

Turning to this clone: The same CDR3 arises from other DNA sequences in this sample as well. The genes are TRBV5-1 and TRBJ1-1; D not certain. Trimming shortened V by 5 bases and J by 5 bases, and 13 bases separated the two germline ends. The length of the CDR3 is 13 residues. Germline V gene data show CDR1 as SGHRS and CDR2 as YFSETQ. The CDR3 spells CASSEGSGTEAFF. As DNA, the CDR3 is TGCGCCAGCAGTGAGGGATCGGGAACTGAAGCTTTCTTT.

The chain has TRBV11-2 and TRBJ2-1, with 9 bases identical to TRBD1. CDR3 length equals 13 residues. CDR1 and CDR2 from the germline V gene are SGHAT and FQNNGV. Germline trimming cut 5 bases from V and 8 bases from J; bases unmatched to any gene: 4. CDR3 in DNA: TGTGCCAGCAGCGAATACAGGGGGCATGAGCAGTTCTTC. Protein sequence: CASSEYRGHEQFF.

The V call is TRBV5-5, the J call TRBJ2-2; D perhaps matches TRBD1 (5 bases). Germline V CDR1 and CDR2: SGHKS, YYEKEE (reference sequence). V dropped 4 bases and J dropped 0 bases, with 16 bases sitting between them. The CDR3 has 17 residues. The CDR3 nucleotides read TGTGCCAGCAGCCGGAACTGGGGCTTGACGAACACCGGGGAGCTGTTTTTT. This gives the protein CASSRNWGLTNTGELFF.

This chain links TRBV21-1 with TRBJ1-2; TRBD1 reflects the table's D call only, with no check against the DNA. TRBV21-1 is a pseudogene segment. This CDR3 spans 17 amino acids. The CDR3 bases are TGTGCCAGCAGCTGTCGCGACGGGGACAGAAAACTTTATGGCTACACCTTC. Its translation: CASSCRDGDRKLYGYTF.

V and J are TRBV14 and TRBJ2-5; 9 bases fit TRBD2. The CDR3 has 17 amino acids. The germline gives CDR1 SGHDN, CDR2 FVKESK. The ends lost 4 bases at V and 1 base at J; junction bases unmatched: 10. For the CDR3, the DNA is TGTGCCAGCAGCCCTTGGACTAGCGCCTTCCTCCAAGAGACCCAGTACTTC. This encodes CASSPWTSAFLQETQYF.

This chain links TRBV19 with TRBJ2-1, with TRBD2 matching 8 bases. J gave up 14 bases and V 5 bases, and 8 bases lay outside the gene matches. The germline CDR1 and CDR2 sequences are LNHDA and SQIVND (reference sequence). CDR3 length equals 12 residues. The CDR3: CASSPGLAGKFF. Written as DNA, the CDR3 is TGTGCCAGTAGTCCCGGACTAGCAGGGAAGTTCTTC.

The sample holds a few counts of this clone. The chain joins TRBV5-6 to TRBJ2-5; TRBD2 matches 11 bases. Losses at the gene ends were 2 bases for V and 5 bases for J; bases not matched to a gene: 8. The germline CDR1 and CDR2 sequences are SGHDT and YYEEEE. The CDR3 covers 16 residues. Written as DNA, the CDR3 is TGTGCCAGCAGCTTACTGTCTAGCGGGGGGCGGGAGACCCAGTACTTC. It specifies CASSLLSSGGRETQYF.

The rearrangement joins TRBV4-2 to TRBJ1-2; TRBD1 is a possible D gene (6 bases). The CDR3 totals 16 residues. CDR1 LGHNA and CDR2 YNFKEQ come from the germline V gene. V lost 2 bases and J lost 5, with 18 bases in between. The CDR3 DNA is TGTGCCAGCAGCCAACCTACGGGCAGGGGTGGGTATGGCTACACCTTC. It codes for CASSQPTGRGGYGYTF.

The chain is built from TRBV7-2 and TRBJ2-7; perhaps TRBD2 as D (5 bases). V lost 2 bases, J lost 0 bases, and 8 bases lay in between. The CDR3 has 14 amino acids. Germline V gene data show CDR1 as SGHTA and CDR2 as FQGNSA. CDR3 sequence: CASSLNGVSYEQYF. The CDR3 DNA is TGTGCCAGCAGCTTAAACGGGGTCTCCTACGAGCAGTACTTC.

This clone turned up a few times. J is TRBJ2-6 and V is TRBV6-4; D is undetermined. The CDR3 length is 16 residues. Germline lookup yields CDR1 MRHNA and CDR2 SNTAGT. With 0 bases removed from V and 2 bases from J, the gap between germline ends came to 8 bases. CDR3 residues: CASSDSGRTGANVLTF. The CDR3 DNA sequence: TGTGCCAGCAGTGACTCAGGCAGGACTGGGGCCAACGTCCTGACTTTC.

The chain recombines TRBV11-2 with TRBJ2-3; 7 bases map to TRBD1. The CDR3 length is 15 residues. CDR1 and CDR2 from the germline V gene are SGHAT and FQNNGV. The ends lost 2 bases at V and 6 bases at J; junction bases unmatched: 8. The CDR3 spells CASSLRQGVFDTQYF. Written as DNA, the CDR3 is TGTGCCAGCAGCTTAAGGCAGGGGGTGTTCGATACGCAGTATTTT.

V and J are TRBV19 and TRBJ2-2; 11 nucleotides agree with TRBD2. From germline, CDR1 is LNHDA and CDR2 SQIVND (reference sequence). J lost 5 bases, V lost 8 bases, and 13 bases had no gene match. The CDR3 is 17 residues long. CDR3 in amino acids: CASRSRGTSGGTGELFF. The CDR3 DNA reads TGTGCCAGTCGATCGAGAGGCACTAGCGGGGGAACCGGGGAGCTGTTTTTT.

V is TRBV2 and J is TRBJ2-1; 10 bases align to TRBD2. The germline gives CDR1 SNHLY, CDR2 FYNNEI. J was trimmed by 7 bases and V by 8 bases; bases with no gene match: 11. The CDR3 runs 15 residues. The CDR3 sequence is CASAQGLAGVNEQFF. DNA for the CDR3: TGTGCCAGCGCCCAGGGGCTAGCGGGGGTTAATGAGCAGTTCTTC.

The gene calls are TRBV6-1 and TRBJ2-6; D is possibly TRBD1 (6 bases). The germline V gene has CDR1 MNHNS and CDR2 SASEGT. The CDR3 spans 15 residues. The ends were cut back, 8 bases at V and 0 bases at J, with 11 bases in the middle. The CDR3 nucleotides read TGTGCCAGCCTACAGGGAAACTCTGGGGCCAACGTCCTGACTTTC. Amino acid sequence: CASLQGNSGANVLTF.

V and J are TRBV10-3 and TRBJ2-5; D is ambiguous. Germline V gene lookup returns CDR1 ENHRY and CDR2 SYGVKD. Trimming removed 2 bases at V and 5 bases at J, with 3 bases between. This CDR3 comprises 11 residues. This chain's CDR3 is CAISERETQYF. CDR3 sequence (DNA): TGTGCCATCAGTGAGCGGGAGACCCAGTACTTC.